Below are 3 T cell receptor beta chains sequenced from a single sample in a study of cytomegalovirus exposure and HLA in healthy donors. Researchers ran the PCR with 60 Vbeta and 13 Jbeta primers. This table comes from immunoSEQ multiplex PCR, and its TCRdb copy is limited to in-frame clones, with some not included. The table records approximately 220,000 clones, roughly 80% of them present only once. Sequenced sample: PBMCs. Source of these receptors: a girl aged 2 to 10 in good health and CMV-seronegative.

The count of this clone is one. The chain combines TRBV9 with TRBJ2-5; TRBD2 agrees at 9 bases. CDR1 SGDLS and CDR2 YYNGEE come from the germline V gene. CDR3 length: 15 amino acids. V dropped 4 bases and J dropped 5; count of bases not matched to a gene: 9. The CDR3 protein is CASSFRGGAGETQYF. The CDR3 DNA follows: TGTGCCAGCAGCTTCCGCGGGGGGGCTGGGGAGACCCAGTACTTC.

CDR3 loop: CSVDQDGRSYEQYF. The CDR3 DNA reads TGCAGCGTTGACCAGGATGGGCGCTCCTACGAGCAGTACTTC. The chain links TRBV29-1 to TRBJ2-7, with D unresolved. This CDR3 is built from 14 residues. Trimming took off 3 bases at V and 0 bases at J, with 12 bases between the two ends. The germline V gene has CDR1 SQVTM and CDR2 ANQGSEA.

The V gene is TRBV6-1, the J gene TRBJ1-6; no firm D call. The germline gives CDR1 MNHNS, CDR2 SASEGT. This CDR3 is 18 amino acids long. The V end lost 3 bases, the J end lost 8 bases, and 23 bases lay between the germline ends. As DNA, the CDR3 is TGTGCCAGCAGTGACCTCCGCGGAGGCACACACCTCTATTCACCCCTCCACTTT. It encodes CASSDLRGGTHLYSPLHF.